These T cell receptor beta chains were read from a single sample in a study of blood T cell repertoires in COVID-19. The assay was immunoSEQ multiplex PCR, and TCRdb's table has in-frame clones only and misses some. Among 540,000 or so clones, roughly nine tenths were seen once, and the ten largest hold roughly 7.4%. The sequencing input was peripheral blood. These receptors were obtained from a woman between 45 and 60 years old with COVID-19, enrolled during active disease. The CDR3 runs from the conserved cysteine through the conserved F or W. D genes are given only for firm matches. A row's size may be missing; if present it is once, few, many or a size class.

D gene	J gene	clone size	V gene	CDR3 protein	CDR3 DNA
.	TRBJ2-1	.	TRBV4-2	CASSQDRPPRGGAHEQFF	TGTGCCAGCAGCCAAGATCGGCCCCCTCGAGGGGGGGCCCATGAGCAGTTCTTC
.	TRBJ1-2	once	TRBV12-3/TRBV12-4	CASSPQGGYGYTF	TGTGCCAGCAGTCCACAGGGTGGCTATGGCTACACCTTC
TRBD1	TRBJ2-5	.	TRBV6-5	CASSSQGTGGLETQYF	TGTGCCAGCAGTTCACAAGGGACAGGGGGCTTGGAGACCCAGTACTTC
TRBD1	TRBJ1-1	few	TRBV10-3	CAISTTGGGTEAFF	TGTGCCATCAGTACGACAGGGGGGGGCACTGAAGCTTTCTTT
.	TRBJ1-2	.	TRBV6-1	CASSELQAYGYTF	TGTGCCAGCAGTGAACTTCAAGCATATGGCTACACCTTC
TRBD1	TRBJ1-4	.	TRBV4-1	CASSQEGQGARIGEKLFF	TGCGCCAGCAGCCAAGAGGGACAGGGGGCGCGAATTGGTGAAAAACTGTTTTTT
.	TRBJ1-4	.	TRBV5-5	CASSFDRLNEKLFF	TGTGCCAGCAGCTTCGACAGGCTTAATGAAAAACTGTTTTTT
.	TRBJ1-1	.	TRBV13	CASSLGLREMNTEAFF	TGTGCCAGCAGCTTAGGCCTCAGGGAAATGAACACTGAAGCTTTCTTT
TRBD2	TRBJ2-1	.	TRBV4-1	CASSQPAGDPSNEQFF	TGCGCCAGCAGCCAACCGGCGGGGGACCCCTCCAATGAGCAGTTCTTC
TRBD1	TRBJ1-1	once	TRBV3-1/TRBV3-2	CASSPRDRGIPNTEAFF	TGTGCCAGCAGCCCCCGGGACAGGGGGATCCCGAACACTGAAGCTTTCTTT
.	TRBJ1-2	.	TRBV12-3/TRBV12-4	CASSFAESYGYTF	TGTGCCAGCAGTTTCGCAGAATCCTATGGCTACACCTTC
.	TRBJ2-1	.	TRBV2	CASSQALGSGNEQFF	TGTGCCAGCAGCCAAGCCCTGGGGAGCGGAAATGAGCAGTTCTTC
.	TRBJ1-3	.	TRBV28	CASSRGNTIYF	TGTGCCAGCAGTCGTGGAAACACCATATATTTT
.	TRBJ1-2	few	TRBV3-1/TRBV3-2	CASSQDWGLDGYTF	TGTGCCAGCAGCCAAGATTGGGGGCTTGATGGCTACACCTTC
TRBD1	TRBJ1-2	.	TRBV27	CASSLRAGGGYTF	TGTGCCAGCAGTTTAAGGGCAGGGGGAGGCTACACCTTC
.	TRBJ1-1	.	TRBV7-9	CASNYAGGPLNTEAFF	TGTGCCAGCAACTACGCTGGCGGCCCTCTGAACACTGAAGCTTTCTTT
TRBD2	TRBJ2-3	.	TRBV9	CASSVGGPGLGTDTQYF	TGTGCCAGCAGCGTCGGCGGACCGGGACTAGGCACAGATACGCAGTATTTT
TRBD2	TRBJ2-3	.	TRBV11-2	CASSRAGGSTDTQYF	TGTGCCAGCAGCCGAGCGGGGGGGAGCACAGATACGCAGTATTTT
.	TRBJ1-1	once	TRBV5-4	CASSRAGTRNTEAFF	TGTGCCAGCAGCCGCGCGGGCACCCGGAACACTGAAGCTTTCTTT
.	TRBJ2-2	.	TRBV4-2	CASSLPEGWAGELFF	TGTGCCAGCAGCCTACCGGAGGGCTGGGCCGGGGAGCTGTTTTTT
TRBD1	TRBJ1-2	.	TRBV19	CASSMGQEIYGYTF	TGTGCCAGTAGTATGGGACAGGAGATCTATGGCTACACCTTC
TRBD1	TRBJ2-7	.	TRBV10-2	CASRGQGMVHEQYF	TGCGCCAGCAGAGGACAGGGGATGGTCCACGAGCAGTACTTC